This is a list of T cell receptor beta chains from one sample in a study of cytomegalovirus exposure and HLA in healthy donors. Measured with immunoSEQ multiplex PCR; TCRdb has only the in-frame clones, and not every one. The sample holds 150,000 to 200,000 clones; roughly 80% are singletons and the top ten take 0.2% to 0.3%. The sample was PBMCs. All receptors come from a boy aged 5-17 years in good health and CMV-seronegative. CDR3s include the opening cysteine and the closing phenylalanine or tryptophan. Fields, in order: V gene, J gene, clone size, D gene, CDR3 protein, CDR3 DNA. D genes are given only for firm matches. Size tells how often a clone was seen (once, few, many) or the class of an expanded clone, and some rows leave it out.

TRBV7-2,TRBJ1-5,-,-,CASSLASYSNQPQHF,TGTGCCAGCAGCTTAGCGAGCTATAGCAATCAGCCCCAGCATTTT
TRBV4-1,TRBJ1-2,-,-,CASSQVTVGRWYGYTF,TGCGCCAGCAGCCAAGTAACCGTAGGGAGATGGTATGGCTACACCTTC
TRBV19,TRBJ1-1,-,-,CASRHRTLTFEAFF,TGTGCCAGCAGACACAGGACCCTTACGTTTGAAGCTTTCTTT
TRBV9,TRBJ2-5,-,TRBD1,CASSARDSGGTQYF,TGTGCCAGCAGCGCCCGGGACAGTGGTGGGACCCAGTACTTC
TRBV15,TRBJ1-1,-,-,CATSMGSVTEAFF,TGTGCCACCAGCATGGGTAGCGTCACTGAAGCTTTCTTT
TRBV30,TRBJ2-7,-,TRBD2,CAWSVQRTSGRGYEQYF,TGTGCCTGGAGTGTACAAAGGACTAGCGGGAGAGGCTACGAGCAGTACTTC
TRBV14,TRBJ1-6,-,TRBD1,CASSEDRVNSPLHF,TGTGCCAGCAGCGAGGACAGGGTTAATTCACCCCTCCACTTT
TRBV7-6,TRBJ2-5,-,-,CATRGGSGQETQYF,TGTGCCACCAGGGGCGGGAGCGGGCAAGAGACCCAGTACTTC
TRBV10-3,TRBJ2-5,-,TRBD2,CATSGSGSKETQYF,TGTGCCACCTCCGGTAGCGGGAGCAAAGAGACCCAGTACTTC
TRBV30,TRBJ1-4,-,-,CAWSAGEKLFF,TGTGCCTGGAGTGCGGGTGAAAAACTGTTTTTT
TRBV5-1,TRBJ2-7,-,TRBD2,CASSLDGGGYEQYF,TGCGCCAGCAGCTTGGACGGGGGGGGGTACGAGCAGTACTTC
TRBV27,TRBJ2-3,-,TRBD2,CASSSRTSGESTDTQYF,TGTGCCAGCAGTTCACGGACTAGCGGGGAAAGCACAGATACGCAGTATTTT
TRBV5-1,TRBJ1-3,-,TRBD1,CASSLSAQGGVGNTIYF,TGCGCCAGCAGCTTGTCGGCCCAAGGGGGCGTTGGAAACACCATATATTTT
TRBV7-8,TRBJ2-5,-,-,CASSPHPGTGETQYF,TGTGCCAGCAGCCCCCACCCGGGTACGGGGGAGACCCAGTACTTC
TRBV29-1,TRBJ2-4,-,-,CSVRGEGQNIQYF,TGCAGCGTGAGGGGGGAGGGCCAAAACATTCAGTACTTC
TRBV6-5,TRBJ2-7,-,TRBD2,CASRPGRYYEQYF,TGTGCCAGCAGGCCCGGGAGGTACTACGAGCAGTACTTC
TRBV29-1,TRBJ2-2,-,-,CSVDYFGELFF,TGCAGCGTAGACTATTTCGGGGAGCTGTTTTTT
TRBV4-1,TRBJ1-2,-,-,CASSQTPIYGYTF,TGCGCCAGCAGCCAGACACCTATCTATGGCTACACCTTC
TRBV10-3,TRBJ2-7,-,-,CAIRPMTDYEQYF,TGTGCCATCAGACCCATGACAGATTACGAGCAGTACTTC
TRBV7-2,TRBJ1-2,-,TRBD1,CASSLAPGGGYTF,TGTGCCAGCAGCTTAGCCCCAGGGGGCGGCTACACCTTC
TRBV9,TRBJ2-7,few,TRBD1,CASSARSGTGSYEQYF,TGTGCCAGCAGCGCACGCTCCGGGACAGGGAGTTACGAGCAGTACTTC
TRBV13,TRBJ2-7,-,-,CASSLGRAASYEQYF,TGTGCCAGCAGCTTGGGCAGGGCGGCCTCCTACGAGCAGTACTTC
TRBV27,TRBJ2-7,once,TRBD1,CASSRTGTGTLKPYEQYF,TGTGCCAGCAGCAGAACCGGGACAGGGACATTAAAACCCTACGAGCAGTACTTC
TRBV7-9,TRBJ1-4,-,-,CSSSLGDRQGKEEKLFF,TGTTCCAGCAGCTTAGGTGATCGTCAGGGGAAAGAAGAAAAACTGTTTTTT
TRBV6-1,TRBJ2-5,-,TRBD1,CASSDLRDRGGETQYF,TGTGCCAGCAGTGACTTGAGGGACAGGGGTGGGGAGACCCAGTACTTC
TRBV5-1,TRBJ1-4,-,-,CASTPDEQGWGKLFF,TGCGCCAGCACCCCAGACGAACAGGGTTGGGGAAAACTGTTTTTT
TRBV19,TRBJ2-7,-,TRBD1,CASSILVPGQGNYEQYF,TGTGCCAGTAGTATCCTCGTTCCGGGACAGGGAAACTACGAGCAGTACTTC
TRBV19,TRBJ2-2,-,TRBD1,CASSGQGLSGGELFF,TGTGCCAGTTCGGGACAGGGGCTTTCGGGCGGGGAGCTGTTTTTT
TRBV11-2,TRBJ1-1,-,TRBD1,CASSHGQGVRRTEAFF,TGTGCCAGCAGCCACGGACAGGGGGTAAGGAGGACTGAAGCTTTCTTT
TRBV6-1,TRBJ1-2,-,TRBD1,CASSEAYRGGVAGYTF,TGTGCCAGCAGTGAGGCGTACAGGGGTGGGGTGGCGGGCTACACCTTC
TRBV28,TRBJ2-6,-,TRBD1,CASSFRTGGSGANVLTF,TGTGCCAGCAGTTTCCGGACAGGGGGCTCTGGGGCCAACGTCCTGACTTTC
TRBV6-6,TRBJ2-7,few,-,CASSYRAGNYEQYF,TGTGCCAGCAGTTATAGGGCAGGGAACTACGAGCAGTACTTC
TRBV18,TRBJ2-6,-,TRBD2,CASSPGTSGGTGANVLTF,TGTGCCAGCTCACCCGGGACTAGCGGGGGAACCGGGGCCAACGTCCTGACTTTC
TRBV4-3,TRBJ2-7,-,TRBD2,CASSQEVLAGISYEQYF,TGCGCCAGCAGCCAAGAAGTGTTAGCGGGGATCTCCTACGAGCAGTACTTC
TRBV5-1,TRBJ2-7,-,TRBD1,CASRPTGGSEQYF,TGCGCCAGCAGACCAACAGGGGGTTCCGAGCAGTACTTC
TRBV30,TRBJ2-7,-,-,CAWTSPDFPSYEQYF,TGTGCCTGGACCTCTCCCGACTTCCCCTCCTACGAGCAGTACTTC
TRBV19,TRBJ1-5,-,TRBD1,CASSIGWTGPSNQPQHF,TGTGCCAGTAGTATAGGTTGGACAGGCCCCAGCAATCAGCCCCAGCATTTT
TRBV2,TRBJ1-4,-,-,CASRQFINEKLFF,TGTGCCAGCAGGCAGTTTATTAATGAAAAACTGTTTTTT
TRBV7-3,TRBJ2-1,-,TRBD2,CASSLGSGTSGLYEQFF,TGTGCCAGCAGCTTAGGATCGGGGACTAGCGGATTGTATGAGCAGTTCTTC
TRBV15,TRBJ2-1,-,TRBD1,CATSRTGTAVNEQFF,TGTGCCACCAGCAGAACAGGGACAGCAGTAAATGAGCAGTTCTTC
TRBV2,TRBJ2-1,-,-,CASTEGLSEQFF,TGTGCCAGCACCGAGGGACTGAGTGAGCAGTTCTTC
TRBV30,TRBJ2-1,-,-,CAWSRGGNEQFF,TGTGCCTGGAGTAGGGGGGGGAATGAGCAGTTCTTC
TRBV19,TRBJ1-2,once,-,CASSVREGNYGYTF,TGTGCCAGTAGTGTCAGGGAAGGAAACTATGGCTACACCTTC
TRBV5-3,TRBJ1-5,once,-,CARSRDGGLSNQPQHF,TGTGCCAGAAGCCGAGATGGGGGACTATCCAATCAGCCCCAGCATTTT
TRBV10-3,TRBJ2-5,-,-,CAIKGQGTQYF,TGTGCCATCAAGGGTCAGGGGACCCAGTACTTC
TRBV27,TRBJ2-1,-,TRBD2,CASSLVAGGNEQFF,TGTGCCAGCAGTTTGGTAGCGGGAGGCAATGAGCAGTTCTTC
TRBV27,TRBJ2-5,once,-,CASSNYQETQYF,TGTGCCAGCAGCAACTATCAAGAGACCCAGTACTTC
TRBV28,TRBJ2-7,-,-,CASSSWTVYPYEQYF,TGTGCCAGCAGTTCCTGGACAGTGTACCCCTACGAGCAGTACTTC